This TCR beta chain came from a study of control samples from healthy donors and cancer patients. From germline, CDR1 is MDHEN and CDR2 SYDVKM. CDR3 length: 14 amino acids. V was trimmed by 1 base and J by 7 bases, leaving 11 bases between them. Only in-frame clones appear in the TCRdb table, and some are missing; sequencing was by immunoSEQ multiplex PCR. The data contain roughly 400,000 clones, more than 80% of them singletons. The chain is built from TRBV28 and TRBJ1-5; D possibly corresponds to TRBD1 (5 bases). This clonotype was sampled from a middle-aged man with head and neck cancer. The sample was PBMCs. The CDR3 is CASSLSGGEQPQHF. The CDR3 DNA follows: TGTGCCAGCAGTTTATCCGGGGGGGAACAGCCCCAGCATTTT.